These 26 T cell receptor beta chains were sequenced from one sample in a study of beta chain features in type 1 diabetes. Sequencing targeted expressed TCRB transcripts, as all isolated RNA had been reverse transcribed. The protocol was immunoSEQ multiplex PCR, while the TCRdb copy is restricted to in-frame clones and leaves out a portion. The sample records tens of thousands of clones, roughly two thirds being singletons. Sample: Tregs from blood. The receptors come from a woman in her 30s in good health.

This clone was counted a few times. J is TRBJ2-4 and V is TRBV15; D is undetermined. With 7 bases removed from V and 5 bases from J, the gap between germline ends came to 12 bases. CDR3 length: 13 residues. The germline V gene has CDR1 LNHNV and CDR2 YYDKDF (reference sequence). DNA for the CDR3: TGTGCCACCAAGGCGGTTACCGAAAACATTCAGTACTTC. Its protein product is CATKAVTENIQYF.

In regard to this clone: Germline and junction disagree at one end, which may indicate a read error. The gene calls are TRBV7-2 and TRBJ2-7; 10 nucleotides match TRBD1. Germline lookup yields CDR1 SGHTA and CDR2 FQGNSA. The CDR3 consists of 15 residues. DNA for the CDR3: TGTGCCGGCAGCTTCGGGACAGGGGTCTCCTACGAGCAGTACTTC. The encoded protein is CAGSFGTGVSYEQYF.

In DNA, the CDR3 is TGTGCCAGCAGCAGGGGACTAGCGGTCTACGAGCAGTACTTC. Translation: CASSRGLAVYEQYF. The gene calls are TRBV5-4 and TRBJ2-7; 11 bases align to TRBD2. V trimming: 4 bases; J trimming: 3 bases; junction bases outside the gene matches: 3. CDR1 is SGHNT and CDR2 is YYREEE in the germline V gene (reference sequence). The CDR3 contains 14 residues.

This clone appeared a single time. This chain uses TRBV7-2 with TRBJ2-7, with D tentatively TRBD2 (5 bases). The V end lost 5 bases, the J end lost 3 bases, and 20 bases lay between the germline ends. The germline gives CDR1 SGHTA, CDR2 FQGNSA. The CDR3 loop spans 16 amino acids. The CDR3 loop reads CASSPTRASTDYEQYF. The CDR3 coding sequence is TGTGCCAGCAGCCCCACCCGGGCTAGCACCGACTACGAGCAGTACTTC.

This clone has a handful of counts. V is TRBV7-2 and J is TRBJ2-2, with D possibly TRBD1 on 5 matching bases. CDR1 is SGHTA, CDR2 FQGNSA, per germline. The V gene lost 6 bases and the J gene lost 3 bases, with 11 bases spanning the gap. This CDR3 has 14 residues. CDR3 region: CASRPGADTGELFF. The CDR3 region has the DNA TGTGCCAGCAGGCCTGGGGCCGACACCGGGGAGCTGTTTTTT.

The V call is TRBV6-6, the J call TRBJ1-5; D is unclear. The CDR3 is made up of 14 amino acids. The germline V gene has CDR1 MNHNY and CDR2 SVGAGI (reference sequence). V was clipped by 6 bases and J by 1 base, with 10 bases between them. This chain's CDR3 is CASRERVSNQPQHF. In DNA form, the CDR3 reads TGTGCCAGCAGGGAGAGAGTAAGCAATCAGCCCCAGCATTTT.

This sequence joins TRBV6-6 and TRBJ2-2, with 11 positions matching TRBD2. This CDR3 is built from 15 residues. The V gene end was trimmed by 6 bases and the J gene end by 6 bases; junction bases not matched to a gene: 6. Looked up from germline, CDR1 is MNHNY and CDR2 is SVGAGI (reference sequence). CDR3 in amino acids: CASRMTSGDPGELFF. The CDR3 DNA reads as TGTGCCAGCAGAATGACTAGCGGGGACCCCGGGGAGCTGTTTTTT.

This clone was found a few times. This rearrangement joins TRBV6-1 to TRBJ2-5; D gene unclear. The DNA end lines up better with TRBJ2-7; the J call may be wrong. Germline V gene data show CDR1 as MNHNS and CDR2 as SASEGT. The CDR3 runs to 14 residues. The CDR3 DNA reads TGTGCCAGCAGGTCGACAAGCCAGTTCTACGAGCAGTACTTC. It codes for CASRSTSQFYEQYF.

V is TRBV28 and J is TRBJ1-2; 7 nucleotides line up with TRBD1. Germline CDR1 is MDHEN and CDR2 is SYDVKM. V dropped 6 bases and J dropped 6; count of bases not matched to a gene: 7. CDR3 length: 13 amino acids. The CDR3 sequence: CASREPTGHGYTF. CDR3 nucleotides: TGTGCCAGCAGGGAGCCGACAGGGCATGGCTACACCTTC.

With regard to this clone: Germline is not matched at one junction end, which may reflect a read error. The CDR3 loop reads CASSQLSDRGGETQYF. CDR3 bases: TGCGCCAGCAGCCAACTTTCTGACAGGGGCGGAGAGACCCAGTACTTC. V usage is TRBV7-9 and J usage is TRBJ2-5, with 8 bases identical to TRBD1. The V gene's germline CDR1 is SEHNR and CDR2 FQNEAQ (reference sequence). This CDR3 region has 16 residues.

The rearrangement joins TRBV7-2 to TRBJ2-3, with TRBD2 as a possible D gene (6 bases). The CDR3 is 13 amino acids. Trimming shortened V by 8 bases and J by 10 bases, and 19 bases separated the two germline ends. Germline loops: CDR1 SGHTA, CDR2 FQGNSA. The CDR3 is CASGIGGFAAQYF. The CDR3 DNA reads as TGTGCCAGCGGAATTGGGGGGTTTGCCGCGCAGTATTTT.

The chain recombines TRBV5-1 with TRBJ2-5, with TRBD1 identical over 7 bases. The J call may be mistaken, given a closer DNA end match to TRBJ2-7. Germline V gives CDR1 SGHRS, CDR2 YFSETQ. The CDR3 is made up of 13 amino acids. As DNA, the CDR3 is TGCGCCAGCAGCCAGGGGGTCTCCTACGAGCAGTACTTC. Its protein product is CASSQGVSYEQYF.

The V gene is TRBV30, the J gene TRBJ1-1; no firm D call. The V gene lost 0 bases and the J gene lost 1 base, with 15 bases spanning the gap. Germline CDR1 and CDR2: GTSNPN and SVGIG (reference sequence). The length of the CDR3 is 16 residues. CDR3 residues: CAWSVSSWQENTEAFF. CDR3 nucleotides: TGTGCCTGGAGTGTATCATCATGGCAGGAGAACACTGAAGCTTTCTTT.

This sequence joins TRBV6-6 and TRBJ2-1; possibly TRBD1 for D (5 bases). Germline V gives CDR1 MNHNY, CDR2 SVGAGI (reference sequence). The CDR3 has 14 amino acids. V shed 4 bases and J shed 5 bases, with 12 bases lying between them. For the CDR3, the DNA is TGTGCCAGCAGTTCCTCGGACAACCACAATGAGCAGTTCTTC. This translates into CASSSSDNHNEQFF.

The chain uses TRBV11-2 and TRBJ2-7; D possibly corresponds to TRBD2 (7 bases). V lost 6 bases and J lost 2, with 17 bases in between. The CDR3 runs 15 residues. The germline gives CDR1 SGHAT, CDR2 FQNNGV. The CDR3 DNA sequence: TGTGCCAGCAGGCAGGCGGGGGCCCCAACCTACGAGCAGTACTTC. This sequence encodes CASRQAGAPTYEQYF.

This clone showed up just a few times. The CDR3 sequence is CASSLPYAGVGTGELFF. For the CDR3, the DNA is TGTGCCAGCAGCTTGCCGTACGCGGGAGTGGGCACCGGGGAGCTGTTTTTT. This chain uses TRBV5-4 with TRBJ2-2; 7 nucleotides match TRBD2. The CDR3 length is 17 residues. Trimming took 1 base from V and 4 from J; bases not matched to a gene: 10. Per the germline V gene, CDR1 is SGHNT and CDR2 is YYREEE (reference sequence).

The CDR3 DNA follows: TGTGCCAGCAGCGGAAGAATAGCGGCTAGCACAGATACGCAGTATTTT. This codes for CASSGRIAASTDTQYF. The chain recombines TRBV5-4 with TRBJ2-3; D perhaps matches TRBD2 (6 bases). The CDR3 is 16 amino acids. Trimming pared 4 bases from V and 0 bases from J, leaving 15 bases between. Germline CDR1 SGHNT, CDR2 YYREEE (reference sequence).

This clone appeared a few times. This rearrangement joins TRBV14 to TRBJ2-7, with a possible D match to TRBD1 (5 bases). This CDR3 has 15 residues. Germline values: CDR1 SGHDN, CDR2 FVKESK. Trimming took 4 bases from V and 6 from J, leaving 19 bases between them. The CDR3 sequence: CASSPVTVSSGEQYF. The CDR3 DNA reads as TGTGCCAGCAGCCCGGTGACAGTATCCTCAGGCGAGCAGTACTTC. Full variable domain (remainder filled in from reference TRBV14 and TRBJ2-7): EAGVTQFPSHSVIEKGQTVTLRCDPISGHDNLYWYRRVMGKEIKFLLHFVKESKQDESGMPNNRFLAERTGGTYSTLKVQPAELEDSGVYFCASSPVTVSSGEQYFGPGTRLTVT.

V usage is TRBV30 and J usage is TRBJ1-1; D is possibly TRBD1 (6 bases). CDR3 length: 14 amino acids. Between the trimmed V and J ends, which lost 1 base and 0 bases, there was a span of 9 bases. Germline CDR1 reads GTSNPN; CDR2 reads SVGIG (reference sequence). The CDR3 spells CAWSGTVMNTEAFF. CDR3 bases: TGTGCCTGGAGTGGGACAGTTATGAACACTGAAGCTTTCTTT.

This clone showed up just a few times. The chain combines TRBV5-4 with TRBJ2-3, with 8 bases matching TRBD2. V shed 0 bases, J shed 6 bases, and the junction held 3 bases outside the gene matches. The CDR3 consists of 14 residues. Per the germline V gene, CDR1 is SGHNT and CDR2 is YYREEE (reference sequence). For the CDR3, the DNA is TGTGCCAGCAGCTTGGCGGGAGGGCCGGATACGCAGTATTTT. It yields the protein CASSLAGGPDTQYF.

V is TRBV4-1 and J is TRBJ1-6, with D possibly being TRBD1 (5 bases). The CDR3 spans 15 residues. Germline V gives CDR1 MGHRA, CDR2 YSYEKL. Trimming left V 2 bases short and J 10 bases short, with 15 bases between. The CDR3 nucleotides are TGCGCCAGCAGCCAAAGAGACAGACTCGGCTCACCCCTCCACTTT. This encodes CASSQRDRLGSPLHF.

The rearrangement links TRBV7-2 to TRBJ2-7; tentatively, D is TRBD2 (5 bases). There are 14 residues in the CDR3. Trimming pared 2 bases from V and 3 bases from J, leaving 11 bases between. The germline V gene has CDR1 SGHTA and CDR2 FQGNSA. The CDR3 loop reads CASSLRGELYEQYF. CDR3 in DNA: TGTGCCAGCAGCTTACGGGGAGAGCTCTACGAGCAGTACTTC.

CDR3 sequence: CASSRLAGGGEQFF. The CDR3 region has the DNA TGTGCCAGCAGCCGACTAGCGGGAGGGGGTGAGCAGTTCTTC. The chain employs TRBV11-2 and TRBJ2-1, with 14 nucleotides matching TRBD2. The trim removed 5 bases at V and 9 bases at J, leaving 3 bases unmatched. CDR1 and CDR2 (germline): SGHAT, FQNNGV. There are 14 residues in the CDR3.

The genes are TRBV7-9 and TRBJ1-4, with D tentatively TRBD1 (5 bases). Trimming shortened V by 3 bases and J by 8 bases, and 13 bases separated the two germline ends. This CDR3 region has 14 residues. Germline lookup yields CDR1 SEHNR and CDR2 FQNEAQ (reference sequence). CDR3 loop: CASSFVGAREKLFF. The CDR3 DNA reads as TGTGCCAGCAGCTTTGTAGGGGCGCGGGAAAAACTGTTTTTT.

The rearrangement joins TRBV28 to TRBJ2-1, with TRBD1 as a possible D gene (5 bases). This CDR3 has 11 residues. The germline gives CDR1 MDHEN, CDR2 SYDVKM. V gave up 6 bases and J gave up 7 bases, with 7 bases separating them. CDR3 nucleotide sequence: TGTGCCAGCAGGACAGTTAATGAGCAGTTCTTC. This sequence encodes CASRTVNEQFF.

The chain is built from TRBV7-6 and TRBJ2-7; TRBD1 matches at 9 bases. V trimming: 1 base; J trimming: 3 bases; junction bases outside the gene matches: 4. CDR1 is SGHVS, CDR2 FNYEAQ, per germline. The CDR3 length is 15 residues. The DNA for the CDR3 is TGTGCCAGCAGCTTAGGGGGGACAGGGTTCTACGAGCAGTACTTC. It yields the protein CASSLGGTGFYEQYF.